A single sample is the source of the 15 T cell receptor beta chains below, sequenced in a study of response to subunit inactivated influenza vaccine. Each CDR3 protein gets one entry after TCRdb re-called the RT-PCR reads with MiXCR. Of over 750,000 distinct CDR3 sequences in the sample, roughly 20% were seen once. The starting material was PBMCs from blood, obtained roughly 5 days after vaccination. The receptors here all came from a man aged 45 to 65 who received an inactivated influenza vaccine.

This clonotype was recorded at least ten times. The junction departs from the called germline gene at one end, perhaps through a read error. V usage is TRBV6-2 or TRBV6-3 and J usage is TRBJ2-7; 11 bases map to TRBD2. From germline, CDR1 is MNHEY and CDR2 SVGEGT. The CDR3 runs 13 residues. CDR3 region: CASSYLAGGEQYF. CDR3 DNA sequence: TGTGCCAGCAGCTACTTAGCGGGAGGGGAGCAGTACTTC.

The chain couples TRBV27 to TRBJ1-1; 7 positions agree with TRBD1. With 6 bases clipped from V and 0 bases from J, the junction kept 10 bases outside the gene matches. Germline V gene data show CDR1 as MNHEY and CDR2 as SMNVEV (reference sequence). The CDR3 has 16 residues. CDR3 protein: CASRKRTGSMNTEAFF. Written as DNA, the CDR3 is TGTGCCAGCAGAAAAAGGACAGGAAGCATGAACACTGAAGCTTTCTTT.

The gene calls are TRBV7-8 and TRBJ2-7, with 9 bases aligning to TRBD2. The CDR3 has 16 residues. Germline assignment: CDR1 SGHVS and CDR2 FQNEAQ. V shed 5 bases and J 4 bases; nucleotides not matched to a gene: 12. The CDR3 DNA reads TGTGCCAGCAGCCCGATCAGGCTAGCGGGATCATACGAGCAGTACTTC. The encoded protein is CASSPIRLAGSYEQYF. The variable domain in full, completed from reference TRBV7-8 and TRBJ2-7, reads GAGVSQSPRYKVAKRGQDVALRCDPISGHVSLFWYQQALGQGPEFLTYFQNEAQLDKSGLPSDRFFAERPEGSVSTLKIQRTQQEDSAVYLCASSPIRLAGSYEQYFGPGTRLTVT.

The V gene is TRBV12-3 or TRBV12-4, the J gene TRBJ2-7; D might be TRBD2 (7 bases). The CDR3 totals 16 residues. Trimming left V 3 bases short and J 1 base short, with 16 bases between. The CDR3 is CASSFSGGRGSYEQYF. The CDR3, as DNA: TGTGCCAGCAGTTTTTCGGGGGGCAGGGGATCCTACGAGCAGTACTTC.

Only a few counts were recorded for this clonotype. The chain uses TRBV7-8 and TRBJ1-5, with TRBD1 identical over 9 bases. This CDR3 contains 16 residues. The germline V gene has CDR1 SGHVS and CDR2 FQNEAQ. With V trimmed by 1 base and J by 3 bases, 4 bases remained unmatched. CDR3 in DNA: TGTGCCAGCAGCTTAGAGGGACAGGGCATCAATCAGCCCCAGCATTTT. It specifies CASSLEGQGINQPQHF.

There are a few counts of this clonotype. DNA of the CDR3: TGTGCCAGCAGCGTACAGCGAGAATCTCCTAGCACAGATACGCAGTATTTT. It encodes CASSVQRESPSTDTQYF. This chain links TRBV9 with TRBJ2-3; no definite D call. This CDR3 contains 17 residues. Trimming removed 1 base at V and 0 bases at J, with 15 bases between. Germline V CDR1 and CDR2: SGDLS, YYNGEE.

This clonotype appeared a few times. The V call is TRBV4-3, the J call TRBJ2-2; no reliable D call. The CDR3 loop spans 15 amino acids. Trimming took 0 bases from V and 4 from J, leaving 9 bases between them. The germline V gene has CDR1 LGHNA and CDR2 YSLEER. The CDR3 DNA sequence: TGCGCCAGCAGCCAAGATCCTGATCCCACCGGGGAGCTGTTTTTT. Translating gives CASSQDPDPTGELFF.

The chain combines TRBV20-1 with TRBJ2-5, with 8 bases that match TRBD2. Germline-derived CDR1 and CDR2 are DFQATT and SNEGSKA (reference sequence). V trimming: 0 bases; J trimming: 4 bases; junction bases outside the gene matches: 7. The CDR3 runs 15 residues. The CDR3 DNA is TGCAGTGCTAGAGATGGTAGCGGGGTCGGAGAGACCCAGTACTTC. Its translation: CSARDGSGVGETQYF.

CDR3 amino acids: CASSVGQGNFYGYTF. CDR3 in DNA: TGTGCCAGCAGCGTAGGACAGGGGAATTTCTATGGCTACACCTTC. J is TRBJ1-2 and V is TRBV7-9; 9 bases align to TRBD1. The CDR3 runs to 15 residues. Germline CDR1 and CDR2: SEHNR and FQNEAQ (reference sequence). V gave up 5 bases and J gave up 4 bases; unmatched junction bases: 8.

This clonotype was picked up a small number of times. The chain is built from TRBV5-1 and TRBJ2-1; D is unclear. Trimming pared 0 bases from V and 0 bases from J, leaving 10 bases between. The CDR3 length is 16 residues. The germline V gene has CDR1 SGHRS and CDR2 YFSETQ. DNA for the CDR3: TGCGCCAGCAGCTTGGACTCCAGACCCTCCTACAATGAGCAGTTCTTC. Its translation is CASSLDSRPSYNEQFF.

This clonotype appeared once. The chain carries TRBV9 and TRBJ1-6; D is unclear. Trimming pared 1 base from V and 7 bases from J, leaving 12 bases between. The CDR3 is 15 residues long. Germline CDR1 and CDR2: SGDLS and YYNGEE. DNA of the CDR3: TGTGCCAGCAGCGTATCAACCACTGGGAATTCACCCCTCCACTTT. The encoded protein is CASSVSTTGNSPLHF. Together with reference TRBV9 and TRBJ1-6, the CDR3 gives the full variable domain: DSGVTQTPKHLITATGQRVTLRCSPRSGDLSVYWYQQSLDQGLQFLIQYYNGEERAKGNILERFSAQQFPDLHSELNLSSLELGDSALYFCASSVSTTGNSPLHFGNGTRLTVT.

This clonotype was counted a few times. It is likely a read error, because the conserved phenylalanine at the end of the CDR3 is missing. The chain joins TRBV12-3 or TRBV12-4 to TRBJ1-1; 8 bases agree with TRBD1. The CDR3 is 12 amino acids. V was pared by 7 bases and J by 7 bases, with 5 bases of the junction left unmatched. CDR3 protein: CASNRQGFEAFL. CDR3 coding DNA: TGTGCCAGCAATCGACAGGGGTTTGAAGCTTTCCTT.

The J gene is TRBJ1-5, the V gene TRBV20-1; weak D call: TRBD1 (5 bases). Trimming stripped 2 bases from V and 4 bases from J, with 12 bases between. Germline V gene sequence: CDR1 DFQATT, CDR2 SNEGSKA (reference sequence). This CDR3 has 14 residues. Here the CDR3 DNA reads TGCAGTGCTAGATTTAGAGGGGATAATCAGCCCCAGCATTTT. Protein sequence: CSARFRGDNQPQHF.

The chain joins TRBV29-1 to TRBJ2-7, with a weak D call TRBD2 (6 bases). The ends were cut back, 6 bases at V and 4 bases at J, with 16 bases in the middle. The CDR3 is 13 residues long. Germline V lookup: CDR1 SQVTM, CDR2 ANQGSEA. The chain's CDR3 is CSVSRDLSYEQYF. CDR3 DNA sequence: TGCAGCGTAAGCCGGGACTTGAGTTACGAGCAGTACTTC.

The chain is built from TRBV10-3 and TRBJ2-3, with 10 bases lining up with TRBD2. Germline assignment: CDR1 ENHRY and CDR2 SYGVKD. J gave up 4 bases and V 8 bases, and 9 bases lay outside the gene matches. The CDR3 has 15 residues. The chain's CDR3 is CAISISGGAADTQYF. CDR3 sequence (DNA): TGTGCCATCTCCATAAGCGGGGGGGCCGCAGATACGCAGTATTTT.